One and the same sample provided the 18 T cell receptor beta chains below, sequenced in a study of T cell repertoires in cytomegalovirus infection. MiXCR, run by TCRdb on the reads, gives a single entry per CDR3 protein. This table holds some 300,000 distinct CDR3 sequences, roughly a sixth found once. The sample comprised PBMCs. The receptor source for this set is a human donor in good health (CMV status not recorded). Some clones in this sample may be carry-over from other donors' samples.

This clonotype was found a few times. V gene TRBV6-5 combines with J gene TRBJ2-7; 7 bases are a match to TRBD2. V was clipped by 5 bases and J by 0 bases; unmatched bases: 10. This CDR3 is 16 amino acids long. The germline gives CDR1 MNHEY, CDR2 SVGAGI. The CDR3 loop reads CASSRRWSGDSYEQYF. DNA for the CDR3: TGTGCCAGCAGTCGCCGGTGGAGCGGGGACTCCTACGAGCAGTACTTC.

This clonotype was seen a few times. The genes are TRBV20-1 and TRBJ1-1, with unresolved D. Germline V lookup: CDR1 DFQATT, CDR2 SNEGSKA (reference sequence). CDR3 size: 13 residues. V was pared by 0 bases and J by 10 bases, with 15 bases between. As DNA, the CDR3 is TGCAGTGCTAGAGATCGCCAGTGGAATGGAGCTTTCTTT. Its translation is CSARDRQWNGAFF.

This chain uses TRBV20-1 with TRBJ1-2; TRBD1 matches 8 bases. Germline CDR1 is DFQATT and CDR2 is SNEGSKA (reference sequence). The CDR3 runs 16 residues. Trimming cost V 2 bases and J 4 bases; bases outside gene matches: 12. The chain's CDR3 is CSARFDGQGSAYGYTF. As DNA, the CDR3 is TGCAGTGCTAGATTCGATGGACAGGGATCTGCCTATGGCTACACCTTC.

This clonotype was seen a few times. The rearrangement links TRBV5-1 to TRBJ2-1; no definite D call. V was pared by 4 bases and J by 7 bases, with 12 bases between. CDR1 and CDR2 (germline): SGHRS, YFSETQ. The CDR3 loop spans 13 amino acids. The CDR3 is CASSPTNWNEQFF. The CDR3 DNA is TGCGCCAGCAGCCCCACCAATTGGAATGAGCAGTTCTTC.

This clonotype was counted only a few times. Written as DNA, the CDR3 is TGTGCCAGCAGTGGGGGGGCTAAAAACATTCAGTACTTC. It yields the protein CASSGGAKNIQYF. The J gene is TRBJ2-4, the V gene TRBV5-6; possible D gene TRBD2, 7 bases. The length of the CDR3 is 13 residues. V lost 5 bases to trimming and J lost 4 bases, with 10 bases between them. Germline CDR1 is SGHDT and CDR2 is YYEEEE.

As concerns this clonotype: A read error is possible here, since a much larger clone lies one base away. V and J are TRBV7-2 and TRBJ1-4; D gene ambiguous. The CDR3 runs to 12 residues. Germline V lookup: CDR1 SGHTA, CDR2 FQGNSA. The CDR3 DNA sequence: TGTGCCTGCAGCTCCCTCCGCGAAAAACTGTTTTTT. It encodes CACSSLREKLFF.

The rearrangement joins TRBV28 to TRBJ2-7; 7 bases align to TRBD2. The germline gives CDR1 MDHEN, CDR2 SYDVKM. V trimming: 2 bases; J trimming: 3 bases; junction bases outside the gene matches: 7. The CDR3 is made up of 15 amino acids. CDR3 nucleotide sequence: TGTGCCAGCAGTTTAGGGTCCGGGGGGATCTACGAGCAGTACTTC. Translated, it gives CASSLGSGGIYEQYF.

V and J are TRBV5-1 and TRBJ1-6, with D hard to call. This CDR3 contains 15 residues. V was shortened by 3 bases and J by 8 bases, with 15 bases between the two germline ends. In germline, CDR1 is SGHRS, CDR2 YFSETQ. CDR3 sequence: CASSSEVEAYSPLHF. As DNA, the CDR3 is TGCGCCAGCAGCTCTGAGGTAGAGGCATATTCACCCCTCCACTTT.

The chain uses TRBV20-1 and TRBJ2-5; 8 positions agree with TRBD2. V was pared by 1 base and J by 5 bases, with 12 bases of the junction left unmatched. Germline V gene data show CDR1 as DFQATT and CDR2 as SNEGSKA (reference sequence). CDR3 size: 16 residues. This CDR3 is CSARGGLEDGWETQYF. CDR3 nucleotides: TGCAGTGCTAGAGGGGGACTAGAGGATGGATGGGAGACCCAGTACTTC.

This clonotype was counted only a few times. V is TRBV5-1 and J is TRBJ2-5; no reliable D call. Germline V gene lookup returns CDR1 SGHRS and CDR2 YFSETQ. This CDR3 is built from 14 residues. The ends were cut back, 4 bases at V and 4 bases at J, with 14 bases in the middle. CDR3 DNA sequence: TGCGCCAGCAGCCACGGTAGCACCGGAGAGACCCAGTACTTC. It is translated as CASSHGSTGETQYF.

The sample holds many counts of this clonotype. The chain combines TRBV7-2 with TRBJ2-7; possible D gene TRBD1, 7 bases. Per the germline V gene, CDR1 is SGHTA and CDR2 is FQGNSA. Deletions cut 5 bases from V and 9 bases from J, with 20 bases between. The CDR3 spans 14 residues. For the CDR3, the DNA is TGTGCCAGCAGCCCAGGGGGGCGCCCCTTCGGGCAGTACTTC. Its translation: CASSPGGRPFGQYF.

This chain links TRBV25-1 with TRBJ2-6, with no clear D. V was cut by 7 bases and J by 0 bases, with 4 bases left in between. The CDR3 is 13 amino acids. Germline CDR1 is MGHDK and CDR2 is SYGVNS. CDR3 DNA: TGTGCCAGCACAGCCTCTGGGGCCAACGTCCTGACTTTC. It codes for CASTASGANVLTF. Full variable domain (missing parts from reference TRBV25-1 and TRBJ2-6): EADIYQTPRYLVIGTGKKITLECSQTMGHDKMYWYQQDPGMELHLIHYSYGVNSTEKGDLSSESTVSRIRTEHFPLTLESARPSHTSQYLCASTASGANVLTFGAGSRLTVL.

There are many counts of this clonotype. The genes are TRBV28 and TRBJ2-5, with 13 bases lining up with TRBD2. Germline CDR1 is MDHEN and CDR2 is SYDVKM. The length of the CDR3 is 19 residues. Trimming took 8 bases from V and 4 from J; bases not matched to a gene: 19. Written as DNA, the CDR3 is TGTGCCAGCCAACCTTCCGGGACTAGCGGGGTTGGGGGCGGAGAGACCCAGTACTTC. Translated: CASQPSGTSGVGGGETQYF.

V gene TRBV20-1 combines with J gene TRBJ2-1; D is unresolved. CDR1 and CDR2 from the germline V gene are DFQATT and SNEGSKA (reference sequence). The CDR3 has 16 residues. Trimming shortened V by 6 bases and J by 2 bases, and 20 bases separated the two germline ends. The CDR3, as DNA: TGCAGTGCCTCCCCTTTCGGGCCTACCACCTACAATGAGCAGTTCTTC. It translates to CSASPFGPTTYNEQFF.

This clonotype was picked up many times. This chain's CDR3 is CASSLGLSKGNTGELFF. The CDR3 coding sequence is TGTGCCAGCAGCTTAGGCCTTAGCAAAGGAAACACCGGGGAGCTGTTTTTT. The chain is built from TRBV7-2 and TRBJ2-2, with D uncertain. This CDR3 spans 17 amino acids. In germline, CDR1 is SGHTA, CDR2 FQGNSA. Trimming took 1 base from V and 2 from J, leaving 14 bases between them.

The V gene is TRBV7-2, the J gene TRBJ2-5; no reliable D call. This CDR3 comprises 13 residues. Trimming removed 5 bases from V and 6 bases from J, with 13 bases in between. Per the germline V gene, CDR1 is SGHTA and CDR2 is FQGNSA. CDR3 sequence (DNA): TGTGCCAGCAGCCCCACGGCCGGCCAGACCCAGTACTTC. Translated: CASSPTAGQTQYF.

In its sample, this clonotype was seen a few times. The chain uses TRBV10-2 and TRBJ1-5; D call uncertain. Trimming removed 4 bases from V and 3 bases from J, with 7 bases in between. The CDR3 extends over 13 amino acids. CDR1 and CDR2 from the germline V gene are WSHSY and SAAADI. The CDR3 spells CASSVAHNQPQHF. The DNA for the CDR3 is TGCGCCAGCAGTGTGGCCCACAATCAGCCCCAGCATTTT.

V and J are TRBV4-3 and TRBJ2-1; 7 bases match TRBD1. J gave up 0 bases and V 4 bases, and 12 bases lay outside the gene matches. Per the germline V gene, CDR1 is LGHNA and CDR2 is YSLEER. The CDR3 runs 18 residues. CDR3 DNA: TGCGCCAGCAGCCCAAGAAAGGGACAGACAGGCTCCTACAATGAGCAGTTCTTC. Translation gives CASSPRKGQTGSYNEQFF.